These 5 T cell receptor beta chains came from one sample sequenced in a study of cytomegalovirus exposure and HLA in healthy donors. Both 60 Vbeta primers and 13 Jbeta primers went into the PCR. Data came from immunoSEQ multiplex PCR; TCRdb stores just in-frame clones and leaves some out. The sample comprises 150,000 to 250,000 clones, roughly 79% of which are singletons, and about 1.9% rests with the top ten. Sequencing was carried out using PBMCs. The receptors stem from a man under 40 in good health and CMV-seronegative.

This clone was seen a few times. The gene calls are TRBV28 and TRBJ2-7; D remains unclear. V gave up 4 bases and J gave up 11 bases, with 15 bases separating them. Germline CDR1 and CDR2: MDHEN and SYDVKM. The length of the CDR3 is 12 residues. Written as DNA, the CDR3 is TGTGCCAGCAGTTCTATCGACACGTCCGAGTACTTC. Amino acids: CASSSIDTSEYF.

The chain has TRBV5-1 and TRBJ2-7; D may be TRBD1 (7 bases). The germline V gene has CDR1 SGHRS and CDR2 YFSETQ. The V end lost 4 bases, the J end lost 5 bases, and 16 bases lay between the germline ends. The CDR3 has 14 residues. The CDR3 is CASSRPTGEDEQYF. The CDR3 nucleotides read TGCGCCAGCAGCCGACCCACAGGGGAGGACGAGCAGTACTTC. Full variable domain (missing parts from reference TRBV5-1 and TRBJ2-7): KAGVTQTPRYLIKTRGQQVTLSCSPISGHRSVSWYQQTPGQGLQFLFEYFSETQRNKGNFPGRFSGRQFSNSRSEMNVSTLELGDSALYLCASSRPTGEDEQYFGPGTRLTVT.

The chain employs TRBV5-4 and TRBJ2-5, with 9 bases matching TRBD2. V shed 3 bases and J 5 bases; nucleotides not matched to a gene: 11. Germline loops: CDR1 SGHNT, CDR2 YYREEE (reference sequence). The CDR3 length is 16 residues. The CDR3 DNA reads TGTGCCAGCAGCTCGCCCTTAAGCGGGAGGAGGGAGACCCAGTACTTC. Encoded protein: CASSSPLSGRRETQYF.

V and J are TRBV6-1 and TRBJ2-7, with a tentative D call TRBD1 (6 bases). This CDR3 is built from 12 residues. Between the trimmed V and J ends, which lost 7 bases and 3 bases, there was a span of 10 bases. Germline V gene data show CDR1 as MNHNS and CDR2 as SASEGT. In DNA form, the CDR3 reads TGTGCCAGCATCGTACAGGGCTACGAGCAGTACTTC. It specifies CASIVQGYEQYF.

V gene TRBV6-6 combines with J gene TRBJ2-1; 7 nucleotides line up with TRBD2. The V and J ends lost 6 bases and 2 bases, in that order; junction bases with no gene match: 7. The CDR3 totals 15 residues. Germline V gene lookup returns CDR1 MNHNY and CDR2 SVGAGI (reference sequence). CDR3 protein: CASSLLAVAYNEQFF. The CDR3 region has the DNA TGTGCCAGCAGCCTTCTAGCGGTAGCCTACAATGAGCAGTTCTTC.